The rows below give T cell receptor beta chains drawn from one sample of a study of blood T cell repertoires in COVID-19. Method: immunoSEQ multiplex PCR; TCRdb's copy keeps in-frame clones and lacks some. The table has around 130,000 clones, more than 85% seen once. The sequenced sample was peripheral blood. The receptors come from a man aged 45-60 years with active or convalescent COVID-19. The CDR3 runs from the conserved cysteine through the conserved F or W. The D gene is left open where the match is weak. The size entry is marked missing in some rows and otherwise reads once, few, many or a size class.

j_call clone_size cdr3_length v_call d_call cdr3_aa cdr3_nt
TRBJ1-3 . 14 TRBV18 . CASSRGGSGNTIYF TGTGCCAGCTCACGGGGCGGTTCTGGAAACACCATATATTTT
TRBJ1-1 . 16 TRBV19 . CASSIGGLAVNTEAFF TGTGCCAGTAGTATAGGCGGCTTGGCCGTGAACACTGAAGCTTTCTTT
TRBJ2-1 . 13 TRBV7-8 . CASSLSGSDEQFF TGTGCCAGCAGCCTCAGCGGCTCCGATGAGCAGTTCTTC
TRBJ1-1 . 13 TRBV5-1 . CASSPTGNTEAFF TGCGCCAGCAGCCCGACGGGGAACACTGAAGCTTTCTTT
TRBJ2-5 . 14 TRBV6-5 . CASSPIGVQETQYF TGTGCCAGCAGCCCCATCGGGGTACAAGAGACCCAGTACTTC
TRBJ1-5 . 15 TRBV4-3 TRBD1 CASSQAGQLNQPQHF TGCGCCAGCAGCCAGGCGGGACAGCTCAATCAGCCCCAGCATTTT
TRBJ2-2 . 14 TRBV19 TRBD1 CATAGQVSSGELFF TGTGCCACCGCGGGACAGGTGTCCTCCGGGGAGCTGTTTTTT
TRBJ2-1 . 13 TRBV24-1 . CATSDEIYNEQFF TGTGCCACCAGTGATGAGATTTACAATGAGCAGTTCTTC
TRBJ2-3 . 15 TRBV5-6 . CASSLGGRSTDTQYF TGTGCCAGCAGCTTGGGAGGGAGATCTACAGATACGCAGTATTTT
TRBJ2-7 . 16 TRBV4-3 TRBD2 CASSQTIAGMNYEQYF TGCGCCAGCAGCCAAACAATAGCGGGGATGAACTACGAGCAGTACTTC
TRBJ1-5 . 14 TRBV19 . CASSTDYSNQPQHF TGTGCCAGTAGTACAGATTATAGCAATCAGCCCCAGCATTTT
TRBJ2-5 . 15 TRBV7-2 . CASSLSREPQETQYF TGTGCCAGCAGCTTATCCAGGGAACCTCAAGAGACCCAGTACTTC
TRBJ2-1 . 17 TRBV10-1 . CASSDLGGTTSYNEQFF TGCGCCAGCAGTGACCTCGGCGGGACCACATCCTACAATGAGCAGTTCTTC
TRBJ1-2 . 13 TRBV2 TRBD1 CASSLRGDYGYTF TGTGCCAGCAGTCTCAGGGGGGACTATGGCTACACCTTC
TRBJ1-1 . 13 TRBV29-1 . CSVEPGVNTEAFF TGCAGCGTTGAACCAGGGGTTAACACTGAAGCTTTCTTT
TRBJ2-1 . 16 TRBV5-4 TRBD2 CASSKVAGLAVNEQFF TGTGCCAGCAGCAAGGTAGCGGGATTGGCGGTCAATGAGCAGTTCTTC
TRBJ1-2 few 15 TRBV19 . CASSPNRDSNYGYTF TGTGCCAGTAGTCCGAACAGGGATTCTAACTATGGCTACACCTTC
TRBJ2-3 . 15 TRBV15 TRBD2 CATSPGTSGTDTQYF TGTGCCACCAGTCCCGGGACTAGCGGCACAGATACGCAGTATTTT
TRBJ2-7 . 14 TRBV10-3 TRBD1 CAISFGQESYEQYF TGTGCCATCAGTTTCGGACAGGAGTCCTACGAGCAGTACTTC
TRBJ2-2 once 16 TRBV19 TRBD1 CASSDLDRANTGELFF TGTGCCAGTAGTGACCTGGACAGGGCGAACACCGGGGAGCTGTTTTTT
TRBJ1-1 once 14 TRBV6-5 . CASSYNREGTEAFF TGTGCCAGCAGTTATAACAGGGAGGGCACTGAAGCTTTCTTT
TRBJ2-7 . 15 TRBV7-8 TRBD2 CASSGLAGQSYEQYF TGTGCCAGCAGCGGACTAGCGGGTCAGTCCTACGAGCAGTACTTC
TRBJ2-7 . 13 TRBV6-5 TRBD2 CASSLAGDYEQYF TGTGCCAGCAGTTTAGCGGGAGACTACGAGCAGTACTTC
TRBJ1-2 . 14 TRBV5-1 . CASSVRMGGDGYTF TGCGCCAGCAGCGTCCGGATGGGAGGGGATGGCTACACCTTC
TRBJ2-1 . 14 TRBV25-1 . CATISGLIYNEQFF TGTGCCACCATCTCAGGACTTATTTACAATGAGCAGTTCTTC
TRBJ2-3 . 16 TRBV11-3 TRBD2 CASSPGGREGADTQYF TGTGCCAGCAGCCCTGGGGGGCGGGAGGGCGCAGATACGCAGTATTTT
TRBJ1-5 . 16 TRBV5-8 . CASSLLGLGSNQPQHF TGTGCCAGCAGCTTGTTGGGGCTAGGGAGCAATCAGCCCCAGCATTTT
TRBJ2-7 once 14 TRBV5-1 TRBD1 CASSLDGQGYEQYF TGCGCCAGCAGCTTGGATGGACAGGGGTACGAGCAGTACTTC
TRBJ1-2 . 12 TRBV6-2/TRBV6-3 . CASSFLDRGYTF TGTGCCAGCAGTTTCCTAGACAGAGGCTACACCTTC
TRBJ2-1 . 15 TRBV28 . CASSFRVNSYNEQFF TGTGCCAGCAGTTTCAGGGTCAACTCCTACAATGAGCAGTTCTTC
TRBJ2-4 . 16 TRBV6-1 TRBD1 CASSARETGLSHIQYF TGTGCCAGCAGTGCTAGGGAGACAGGGTTATCGCACATTCAGTACTTC
TRBJ1-2 once 15 TRBV6-6 . CASSYSNFANYGYTF TGTGCCAGCAGTTACTCGAACTTCGCTAACTATGGCTACACCTTC
TRBJ2-1 . 18 TRBV28 TRBD2 CASTQWSGGKSSYNEQFF TGTGCCAGCACACAGTGGAGCGGGGGAAAGAGCTCCTACAATGAGCAGTTCTTC
TRBJ2-7 . 16 TRBV18 . CASSPRGGSSSYEQYF TGTGCCAGCTCACCAAGGGGGGGTTCCAGCTCCTACGAGCAGTACTTC
TRBJ2-7 . 15 TRBV4-3 . CASSQEPDSSYEQYF TGCGCCAGCAGCCAAGAACCGGACAGCTCCTACGAGCAGTACTTC
TRBJ2-2 . 14 TRBV5-6 . CASSLGGGTGELFF TGTGCCAGCAGCTTGGGGGGCGGCACCGGGGAGCTGTTTTTT
TRBJ2-5 . 15 TRBV4-3 . CASSQDWAGQETQYF TGCGCCAGCAGCCAAGACTGGGCGGGGCAAGAGACCCAGTACTTC
TRBJ1-4 . 15 TRBV3-1/TRBV3-2 TRBD1 CASSPAGGGNEKLFF TGTGCCAGCAGCCCGGCAGGGGGAGGTAATGAAAAACTGTTTTTT
TRBJ1-5 once 16 TRBV4-2 . CASSQEGGSSNQPQHF TGTGCCAGCAGCCAGGAGGGGGGGTCGAGCAATCAGCCCCAGCATTTT
TRBJ1-3 . 17 TRBV3-1/TRBV3-2 . CASSQRAGAVSGNTIYF TGTGCCAGCAGCCAGAGGGCAGGGGCCGTCTCTGGAAACACCATATATTTT
TRBJ2-3 . 15 TRBV5-1 . CASSSTDISTDTQYF TGCGCCAGCAGCTCAACAGACATTAGCACAGATACGCAGTATTTT
TRBJ1-5 . 17 TRBV28 TRBD1 CASSAPEGTGGGQPQHF TGTGCCAGCAGTGCCCCAGAAGGGACAGGGGGCGGTCAGCCCCAGCATTTT
TRBJ1-5 . 16 TRBV6-1 TRBD1 CASSESGTGGFQPQHF TGTGCCAGCAGTGAATCCGGGACAGGGGGCTTTCAGCCCCAGCATTTT
TRBJ2-5 . 15 TRBV7-2 . CASSLINGEGETQYF TGTGCCAGCAGCCTTATTAACGGGGAAGGAGAGACCCAGTACTTC
TRBJ2-3 . 15 TRBV6-1 . CASSESNSPTDTQYF TGTGCCAGCAGTGAAAGCAACAGTCCCACAGATACGCAGTATTTT
TRBJ1-4 . 13 TRBV12-3/TRBV12-4 TRBD1 CASTIGTGAKLFF TGTGCCAGCACCATAGGGACAGGGGCGAAACTGTTTTTT
TRBJ2-1 . 14 TRBV24-1 TRBD1 CATRTGSSYNEQFF TGTGCCACCCGGACAGGGAGCTCCTACAATGAGCAGTTCTTC
TRBJ1-2 . 16 TRBV24-1 TRBD1 CATSDSGQDLGYGYTF TGTGCCACCAGTGATTCGGGACAGGACCTGGGCTATGGCTACACCTTC
TRBJ1-5 few 14 TRBV30 . CAWSPTTGNQPQHF TGTGCCTGGAGTCCCACAACCGGGAATCAGCCCCAGCATTTT
TRBJ2-6 . 16 TRBV12-5 . CASGLEPLTGANVLTF TGTGCTAGTGGTTTAGAGCCTTTGACTGGGGCCAACGTCCTGACTTTC
TRBJ1-6 . 14 TRBV7-9 . CASSLEGGELPLHF TGTGCCAGCAGCTTAGAAGGGGGAGAGCTTCCCCTCCACTTT
TRBJ2-1 . 15 TRBV7-8 . CASSLADSSYNEQFF TGTGCCAGCAGCTTAGCGGACAGCTCCTACAATGAGCAGTTCTTC
TRBJ2-2 medium-sized 16 TRBV24-1 TRBD1 CATSDPATGTTGELFF TGTGCCACCAGTGATCCGGCGACAGGGACCACCGGGGAGCTGTTTTTT
TRBJ1-2 once 13 TRBV6-2/TRBV6-3 TRBD1 CASSLGQGVSYTF TGTGCCAGCAGCCTGGGACAGGGGGTCAGCTACACCTTC